This TCR beta chain appears in the sequencing data of a study of OX40 agonist ivuxolimab in advanced cancers. The length of the CDR3 is 14 residues. Germline CDR1 SGHNT, CDR2 YYREEE (reference sequence). Losses at the gene ends were 4 bases for V and 4 bases for J; bases not matched to a gene: 7. TCRdb keeps only in-frame clones here, not all; method: immunoSEQ multiplex PCR. The sample has around 66,000 clones; around 87% are singletons. The rearrangement joins TRBV5-4 to TRBJ2-7, with 8 bases aligning to TRBD1. The input for sequencing was CD4+ or CD8+ T cells sorted from blood, taken in a trial of the OX40 agonist ivuxolimab. The receptor comes from an adult with an advanced solid tumor such as melanoma, head and neck, liver or kidney cancer. CDR3 nucleotide sequence: TGTGCCAGCAGCCCCAGGGGGCTTGGATACGAGCAGTACTTC. It yields the protein CASSPRGLGYEQYF.